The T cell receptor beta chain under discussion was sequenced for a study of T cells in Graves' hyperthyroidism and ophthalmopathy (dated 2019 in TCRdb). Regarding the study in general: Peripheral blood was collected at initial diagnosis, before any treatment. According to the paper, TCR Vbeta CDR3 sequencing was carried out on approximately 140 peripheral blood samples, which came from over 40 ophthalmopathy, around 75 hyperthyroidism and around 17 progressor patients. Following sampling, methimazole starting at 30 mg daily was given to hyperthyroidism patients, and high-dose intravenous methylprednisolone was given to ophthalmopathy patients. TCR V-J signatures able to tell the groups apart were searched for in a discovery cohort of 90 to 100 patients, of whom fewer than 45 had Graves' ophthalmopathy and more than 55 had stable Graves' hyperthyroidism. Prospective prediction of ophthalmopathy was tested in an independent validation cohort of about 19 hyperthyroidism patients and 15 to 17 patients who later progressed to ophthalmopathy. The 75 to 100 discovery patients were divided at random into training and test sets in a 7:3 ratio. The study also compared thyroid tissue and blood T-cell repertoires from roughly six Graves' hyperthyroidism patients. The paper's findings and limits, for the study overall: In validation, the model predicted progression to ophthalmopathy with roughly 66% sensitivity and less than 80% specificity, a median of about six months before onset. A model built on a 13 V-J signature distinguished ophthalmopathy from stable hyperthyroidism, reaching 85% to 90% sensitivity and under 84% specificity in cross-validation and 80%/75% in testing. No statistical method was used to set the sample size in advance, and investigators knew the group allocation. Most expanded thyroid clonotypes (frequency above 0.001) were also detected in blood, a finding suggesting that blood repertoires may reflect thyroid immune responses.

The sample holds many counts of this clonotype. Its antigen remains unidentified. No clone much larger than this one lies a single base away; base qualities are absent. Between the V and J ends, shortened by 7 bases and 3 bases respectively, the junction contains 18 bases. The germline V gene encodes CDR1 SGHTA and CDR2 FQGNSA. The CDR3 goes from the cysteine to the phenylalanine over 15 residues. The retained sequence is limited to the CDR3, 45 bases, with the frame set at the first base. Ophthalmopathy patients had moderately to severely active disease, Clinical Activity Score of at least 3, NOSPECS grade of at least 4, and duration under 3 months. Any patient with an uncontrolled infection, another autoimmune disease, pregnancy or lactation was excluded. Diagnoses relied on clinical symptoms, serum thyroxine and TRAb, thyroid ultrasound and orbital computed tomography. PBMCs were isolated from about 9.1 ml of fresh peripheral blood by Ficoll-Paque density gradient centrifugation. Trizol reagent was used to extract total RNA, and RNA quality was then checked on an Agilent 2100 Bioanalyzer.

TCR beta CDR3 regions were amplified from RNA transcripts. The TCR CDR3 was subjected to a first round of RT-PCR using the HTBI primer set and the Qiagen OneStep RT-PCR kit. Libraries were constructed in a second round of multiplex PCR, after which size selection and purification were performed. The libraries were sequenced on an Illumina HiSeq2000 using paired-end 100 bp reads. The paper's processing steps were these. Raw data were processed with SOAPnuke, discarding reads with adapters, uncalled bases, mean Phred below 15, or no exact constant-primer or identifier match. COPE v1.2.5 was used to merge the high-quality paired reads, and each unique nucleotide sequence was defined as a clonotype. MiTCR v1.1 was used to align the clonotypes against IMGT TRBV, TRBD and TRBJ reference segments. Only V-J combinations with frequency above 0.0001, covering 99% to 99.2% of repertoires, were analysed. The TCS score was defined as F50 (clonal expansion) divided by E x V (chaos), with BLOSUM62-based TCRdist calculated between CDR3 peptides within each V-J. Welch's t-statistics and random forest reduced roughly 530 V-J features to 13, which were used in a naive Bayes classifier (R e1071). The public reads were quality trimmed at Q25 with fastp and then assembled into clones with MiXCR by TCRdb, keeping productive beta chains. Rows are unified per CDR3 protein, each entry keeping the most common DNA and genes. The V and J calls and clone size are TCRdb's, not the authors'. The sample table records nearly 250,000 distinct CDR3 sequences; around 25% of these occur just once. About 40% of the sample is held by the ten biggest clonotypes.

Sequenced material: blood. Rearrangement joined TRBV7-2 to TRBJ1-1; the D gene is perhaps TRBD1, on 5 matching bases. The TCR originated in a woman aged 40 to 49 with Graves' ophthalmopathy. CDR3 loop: CASTLTPLGDTEAFF. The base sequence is TGTGCCAGCACCCTTACTCCTCTAGGGGACACTGAAGCTTTCTTT. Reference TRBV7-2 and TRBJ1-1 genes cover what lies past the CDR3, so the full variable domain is GAGVSQSPSNKVTEKGKDVELRCDPISGHTALYWYRQSLGQGLEFLIYFQGNSAPDKSGLPSDRFSAERTGGSVSTLTIQRTQQEDSAVYLCASTLTPLGDTEAFFGQGTRLTVV.